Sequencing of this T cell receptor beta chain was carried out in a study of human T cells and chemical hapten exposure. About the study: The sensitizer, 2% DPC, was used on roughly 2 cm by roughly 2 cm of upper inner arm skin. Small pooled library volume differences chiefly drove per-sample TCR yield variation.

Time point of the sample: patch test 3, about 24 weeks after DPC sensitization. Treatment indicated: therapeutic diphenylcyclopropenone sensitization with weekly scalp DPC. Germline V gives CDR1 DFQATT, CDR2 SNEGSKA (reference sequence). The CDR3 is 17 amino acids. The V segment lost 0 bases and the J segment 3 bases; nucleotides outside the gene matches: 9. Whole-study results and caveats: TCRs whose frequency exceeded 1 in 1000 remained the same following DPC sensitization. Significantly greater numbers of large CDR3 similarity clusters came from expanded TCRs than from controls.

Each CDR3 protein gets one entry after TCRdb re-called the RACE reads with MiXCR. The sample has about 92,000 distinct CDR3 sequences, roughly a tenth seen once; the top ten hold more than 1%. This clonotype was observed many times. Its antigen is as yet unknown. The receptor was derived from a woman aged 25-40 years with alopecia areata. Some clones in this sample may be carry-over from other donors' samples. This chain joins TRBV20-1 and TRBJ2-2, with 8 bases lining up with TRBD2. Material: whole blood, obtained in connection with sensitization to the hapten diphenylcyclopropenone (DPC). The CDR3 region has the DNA TGCAGTGCTAGAGATTCTCGGGGGGGGCCCGACACCGGGGAGCTGTTTTTT. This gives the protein CSARDSRGGPDTGELFF.